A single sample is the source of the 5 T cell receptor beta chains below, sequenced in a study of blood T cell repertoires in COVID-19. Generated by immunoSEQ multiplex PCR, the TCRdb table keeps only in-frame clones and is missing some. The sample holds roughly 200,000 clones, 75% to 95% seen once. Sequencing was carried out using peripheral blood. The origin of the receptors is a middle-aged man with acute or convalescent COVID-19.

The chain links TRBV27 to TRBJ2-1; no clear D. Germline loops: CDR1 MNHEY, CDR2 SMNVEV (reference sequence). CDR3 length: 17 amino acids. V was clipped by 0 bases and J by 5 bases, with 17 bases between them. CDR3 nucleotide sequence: TGTGCCAGCAGTTTATCGGTGTCGGCAGGCAAAAACAATGAGCAGTTCTTC. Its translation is CASSLSVSAGKNNEQFF.

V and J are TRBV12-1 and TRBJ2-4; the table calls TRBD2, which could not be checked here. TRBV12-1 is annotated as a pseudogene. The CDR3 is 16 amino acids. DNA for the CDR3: TGTGCCAGCAGCTTTGAGCTTTTGCGGGCCAAAAACATTCAGTACTTC. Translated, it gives CASSFELLRAKNIQYF.

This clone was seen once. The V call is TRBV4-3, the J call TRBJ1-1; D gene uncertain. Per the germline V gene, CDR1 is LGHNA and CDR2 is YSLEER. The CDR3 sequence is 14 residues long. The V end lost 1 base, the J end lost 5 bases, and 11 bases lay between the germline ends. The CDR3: CASSQGPGGTEAFF. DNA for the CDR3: TGCGCCAGCAGCCAAGGACCGGGTGGTACTGAAGCTTTCTTT.

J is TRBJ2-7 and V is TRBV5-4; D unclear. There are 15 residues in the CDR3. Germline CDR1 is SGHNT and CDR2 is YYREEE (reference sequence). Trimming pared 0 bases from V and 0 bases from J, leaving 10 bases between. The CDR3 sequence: CASSLGGSSSYEQYV. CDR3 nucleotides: TGTGCCAGCAGCTTGGGAGGTAGTAGCTCCTACGAGCAGTACGTC.

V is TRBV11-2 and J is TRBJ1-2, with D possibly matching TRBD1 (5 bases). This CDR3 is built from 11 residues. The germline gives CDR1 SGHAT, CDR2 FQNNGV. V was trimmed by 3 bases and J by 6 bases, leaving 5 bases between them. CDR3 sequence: CASSFRDGYTF. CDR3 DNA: TGTGCCAGCAGCTTCAGGGATGGCTACACCTTC.